This entry describes one T cell receptor beta chain. This specimen comes from a study of OX40 agonist ivuxolimab in advanced cancers. In the study overall: Patients in the trial were receiving intravenous ivuxolimab every 2 weeks, at doses of 0.01 to 10 mg/kg. Dose-escalation cases comprised hepatocellular carcinoma, melanoma, renal cell or head and neck cancer.

Clones were sequenced by immunoSEQ multiplex PCR, and TCRdb holds only the in-frame ones, with some missing. The sample lists approximately 48,000 clones, about 78% seen once, with 2% to 2.5% in the top ten. The CDR3 runs to 15 residues. Germline V gene sequence: CDR1 MGHRA, CDR2 YSYEKL. V lost 3 bases, J lost 0 bases, and 12 bases lay in between. Here the sequenced sample was CD4+ or CD8+ T cells sorted from blood, taken in a trial of the OX40 agonist ivuxolimab. This TCR was sampled from an adult with an advanced solid tumor such as melanoma, head and neck, liver or kidney cancer. The chain recombines TRBV4-1 with TRBJ2-7, with unresolved D. CDR3: CASSQLNLVSYEQYF. The CDR3 DNA is TGCGCCAGCAGCCAGCTTAACCTGGTCTCCTACGAGCAGTACTTC.